One sample yielded the 8 T cell receptor beta chains listed below, sequenced in a study of T cell repertoires in cytomegalovirus infection. One entry per CDR3 protein results from TCRdb running MiXCR on the reads. Of some 300,000 distinct CDR3 sequences in the sample, approximately 8.9% were seen once. Sequences were obtained from PBMCs. These receptors were collected from a human donor in good health (CMV status not recorded). Some clones in this sample may be carry-over from other donors' samples.

Many counts were recorded for this clonotype. The CDR3 sequence: CASSAWGRTEAFF. The DNA of the CDR3 is TGTGCCAGCAGCGCCTGGGGGCGGACTGAAGCTTTCTTT. V is TRBV7-2 and J is TRBJ1-1; tentative D call: TRBD1 (6 bases). The length of the CDR3 is 13 residues. Trimming stripped 5 bases from V and 5 bases from J, with 12 bases between. Germline-derived CDR1 and CDR2 are SGHTA and FQGNSA.

The rearrangement joins TRBV6-5 to TRBJ2-1, with D possibly being TRBD1 (6 bases). V dropped 4 bases and J dropped 0 bases, with 10 bases sitting between them. The CDR3 is 15 residues long. The germline CDR1 and CDR2 sequences are MNHEY and SVGAGI. In DNA form, the CDR3 reads TGTGCCAGCAGTTCCGCAGGGGTCTCCTACAATGAGCAGTTCTTC. Translated: CASSSAGVSYNEQFF.

This clonotype was counted ten times or more. The chain is built from TRBV20-1 and TRBJ2-1, with unresolved D. Germline V gene data show CDR1 as DFQATT and CDR2 as SNEGSKA (reference sequence). V shed 4 bases and J shed 4 bases, with 5 bases lying between them. The CDR3 has 11 amino acids. As DNA, the CDR3 is TGCAGTGCTATCCGATACAATGAGCAGTTCTTC. Translation gives CSAIRYNEQFF.

This clonotype was seen ten or more times. The chain has TRBV20-1 and TRBJ1-1, with 7 nucleotides matching TRBD1. V was clipped by 4 bases and J by 0 bases; unmatched bases: 8. The CDR3 extends over 15 amino acids. Germline V lookup: CDR1 DFQATT, CDR2 SNEGSKA (reference sequence). CDR3 region: CSATDRVKMNTEAFF. In DNA form, the CDR3 reads TGCAGTGCTACAGACAGGGTAAAGATGAACACTGAAGCTTTCTTT.

The chain joins TRBV29-1 to TRBJ2-1, with D possibly matching TRBD2 (6 bases). CDR1 is SQVTM, CDR2 ANQGSEA, per germline. Trimming took off 3 bases at V and 9 bases at J, with 15 bases between the two ends. The CDR3 sequence is 13 residues long. The CDR3: CSVEPQEGSEQFF. The CDR3 DNA reads TGCAGCGTTGAGCCCCAGGAGGGAAGTGAGCAGTTCTTC.

This clonotype turned up a few times. The V gene is TRBV20-1, the J gene TRBJ1-3, with 10 nucleotides matching TRBD1. From germline, CDR1 is DFQATT and CDR2 SNEGSKA (reference sequence). The CDR3 is made up of 15 amino acids. V lost 3 bases, J lost 7 bases, and 9 bases stayed unmatched. CDR3 sequence: CSARSGQGLGNTIYF. As DNA, the CDR3 is TGCAGTGCTAGGTCGGGACAGGGGCTGGGGAACACCATATATTTT.

CDR3 in amino acids: CASSLDQGSQPQHF. DNA for the CDR3: TGTGCCAGCAGCTTAGACCAGGGAAGTCAGCCCCAGCATTTT. The rearrangement uses TRBV7-9 and TRBJ1-5, with a weak D call TRBD1 (5 bases). The ends were cut back, 1 base at V and 6 bases at J, with 10 bases in the middle. Per the germline V gene, CDR1 is SEHNR and CDR2 is FQNEAQ (reference sequence). This CDR3 region has 14 residues.

This clonotype has a count of ten or more. The chain uses TRBV11-2 and TRBJ2-1; a weak D match, TRBD2 (5 bases). The CDR3 is 13 residues long. The germline CDR1 and CDR2 sequences are SGHAT and FQNNGV. Trimming left V 5 bases short and J 6 bases short, with 11 bases between. CDR3 nucleotide sequence: TGTGCCAGCAGCCCCGGGGTGATCAATGAGCAGTTCTTC. This codes for CASSPGVINEQFF.